This TCR beta chain was sequenced for a study of regulatory T cells in long-lasting Graves disease. Arm-PCR with iRepertoire HTBI primers amplified the CDR3 regions for these TCR beta libraries. TCRdb analysed the multiplex PCR reads with MiXCR anew, one entry per CDR3 protein. This table has over 200,000 distinct CDR3 sequences, about 20% appearing once. In its sample, this clonotype was seen a few times. Time point here: newly diagnosed GD, antithyroid drugs for less than 3 months. RNA from PBMCs was the source of the TCR library. Each patient gave approximately 9.2 milliliters of EDTA-anticoagulated peripheral blood. Germline lookup yields CDR1 SGHRS and CDR2 YFSETQ. Trimming left V 0 bases short and J 2 bases short, with 12 bases between. This CDR3 spans 15 amino acids. In addition, the sample was reused for a study of T cells in Graves' hyperthyroidism and ophthalmopathy. Per that study: The HTBI primer set was used in a first-round RT-PCR of the TCR CDR3. Most clonotypes expanded in thyroid above 0.001 were likewise present in blood.

The chain links TRBV5-1 to TRBJ2-7; D assignment may be TRBD1 or TRBD2 (6 bases each). The receptor's source is a woman aged 25 to 39 with Graves disease. The input for sequencing was peripheral blood mononuclear cells (PBMCs), taken at new diagnosis, from a patient treated with antithyroid drugs. In DNA, the CDR3 is TGCGCCAGCAGCTTGGGCCGGGGGCGCCCCTACGAGCAGTACTTC. Translation gives CASSLGRGRPYEQYF.